This T cell receptor (beta chain) derives from a study of glioma-infiltrating T cells. Study background: Glioblastomas were WHO grade IV, sampled at first diagnosis; low-grade were grade II. Blood libraries targeted roughly 4.5- to 10-fold coverage of 900,000 to 1,000,000 T cells.

TCR alpha and beta CDR3 regions were amplified from RNA using iRepertoire nested multiplex PCR. MiXCR, run by TCRdb on the multiplex PCR reads, gives a single entry per CDR3 protein. The sample includes roughly 350,000 distinct CDR3 sequences, about 40% of them seen just once. This clonotype has just one count. Possible read error: a much larger clone is one base away. The receptor was isolated from a human donor with low-grade glioma or glioblastoma, undergoing nonglioma brain surgery, or in good health (not recorded which). The sample was glioma tissue, nonneoplastic brain tissue, or PBMCs (not recorded which).

The CDR3 sequence: CSARGVTHEQYF. CDR3 DNA sequence: TGCAGTGCTAGAGGGGTGACCCACGAGCAGTACTTC. This chain uses TRBV20-1 with TRBJ2-7; D is undetermined. Germline CDR1 and CDR2: DFQATT and SNEGSKA (reference sequence). This CDR3 has 12 residues. Trimming left V 1 base short and J 5 bases short, with 9 bases between.